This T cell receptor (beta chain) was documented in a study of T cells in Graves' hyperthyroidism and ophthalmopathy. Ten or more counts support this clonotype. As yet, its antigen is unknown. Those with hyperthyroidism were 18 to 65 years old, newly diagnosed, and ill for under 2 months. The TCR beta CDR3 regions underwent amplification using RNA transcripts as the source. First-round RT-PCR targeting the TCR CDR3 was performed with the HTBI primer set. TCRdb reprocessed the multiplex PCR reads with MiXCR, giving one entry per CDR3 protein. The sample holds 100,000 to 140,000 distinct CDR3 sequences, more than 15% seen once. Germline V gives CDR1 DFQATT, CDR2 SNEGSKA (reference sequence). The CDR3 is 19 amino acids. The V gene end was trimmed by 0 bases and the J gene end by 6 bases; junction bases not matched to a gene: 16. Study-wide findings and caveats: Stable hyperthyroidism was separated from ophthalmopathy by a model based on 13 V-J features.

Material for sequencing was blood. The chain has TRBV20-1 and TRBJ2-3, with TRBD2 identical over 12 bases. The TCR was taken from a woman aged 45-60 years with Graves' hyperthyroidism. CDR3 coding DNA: TGCAGTGCTAGAGATCCCCTACTCCTACTAGCGGGAGGAGCCGATACGCAGTATTTT. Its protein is CSARDPLLLLAGGADTQYF.